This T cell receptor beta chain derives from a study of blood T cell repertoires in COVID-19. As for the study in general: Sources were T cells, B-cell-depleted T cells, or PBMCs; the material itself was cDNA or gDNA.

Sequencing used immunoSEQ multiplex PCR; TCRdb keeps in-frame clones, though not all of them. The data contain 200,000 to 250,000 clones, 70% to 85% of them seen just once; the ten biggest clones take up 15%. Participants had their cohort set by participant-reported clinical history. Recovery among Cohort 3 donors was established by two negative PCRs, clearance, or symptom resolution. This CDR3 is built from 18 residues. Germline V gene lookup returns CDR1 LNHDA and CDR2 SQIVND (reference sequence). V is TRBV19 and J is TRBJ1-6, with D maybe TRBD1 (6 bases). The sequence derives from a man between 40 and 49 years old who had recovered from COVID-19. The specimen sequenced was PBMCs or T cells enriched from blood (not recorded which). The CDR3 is CARRDHRENEPRNSPLHF. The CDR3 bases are TGTGCACGAAGGGATCACAGGGAGAATGAACCCAGAAATTCACCCCTCCACTTT.